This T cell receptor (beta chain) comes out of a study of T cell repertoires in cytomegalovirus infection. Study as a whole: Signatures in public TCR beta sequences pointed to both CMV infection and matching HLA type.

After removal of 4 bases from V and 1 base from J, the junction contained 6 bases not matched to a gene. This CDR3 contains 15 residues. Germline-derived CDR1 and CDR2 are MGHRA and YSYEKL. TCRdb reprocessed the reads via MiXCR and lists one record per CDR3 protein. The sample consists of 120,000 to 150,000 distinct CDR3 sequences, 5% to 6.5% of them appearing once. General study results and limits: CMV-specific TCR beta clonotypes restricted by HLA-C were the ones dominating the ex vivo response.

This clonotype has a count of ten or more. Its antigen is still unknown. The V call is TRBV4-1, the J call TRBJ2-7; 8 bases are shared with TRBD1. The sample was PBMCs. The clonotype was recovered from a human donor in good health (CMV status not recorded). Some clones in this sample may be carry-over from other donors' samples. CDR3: CASSRTGTGSYEQYF. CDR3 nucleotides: TGCGCCAGCAGCCGGACCGGGACAGGATCCTACGAGCAGTACTTC.